This entry features one TCR beta chain sequence. A much larger clone is a single base away; this may be a read error. This CDR3 contains 17 residues. J gave up 12 bases and V 6 bases, and 23 bases lay outside the gene matches. This sample is part of a study of T cells in Graves' hyperthyroidism and ophthalmopathy. The hyperthyroidism was newly diagnosed and had lasted under 2 months; the patients were aged 18 to 65. Lactation, pregnancy, other autoimmune disease or uncontrolled infection excluded patients. The sample, blood from the first hyperthyroidism diagnosis, precedes any ophthalmopathy symptoms. Regions amplified from RNA transcripts were the TCR beta CDR3 regions. Using the HTBI primer set, a first-round RT-PCR was run on the TCR CDR3. MiXCR was run by TCRdb on the multiplex PCR reads, yielding one entry per CDR3 protein. Altogether roughly 500,000 distinct CDR3 sequences are present, about 15% being singletons, with the ten largest covering less than 6%.

The clonotype was recovered from a woman between 25 and 40 years old with Graves' hyperthyroidism that later progressed to Graves' ophthalmopathy. The chain recombines TRBV12-3 or TRBV12-4 with TRBJ2-1, with TRBD2 matching over 7 bases. The sample was blood. The CDR3 DNA sequence: TGTGCCAGCAGCCGAACCTATACTAGCGCCAGCCGGAGTGTGCAGTTCTTC. Translating it yields CASSRTYTSASRSVQFF.